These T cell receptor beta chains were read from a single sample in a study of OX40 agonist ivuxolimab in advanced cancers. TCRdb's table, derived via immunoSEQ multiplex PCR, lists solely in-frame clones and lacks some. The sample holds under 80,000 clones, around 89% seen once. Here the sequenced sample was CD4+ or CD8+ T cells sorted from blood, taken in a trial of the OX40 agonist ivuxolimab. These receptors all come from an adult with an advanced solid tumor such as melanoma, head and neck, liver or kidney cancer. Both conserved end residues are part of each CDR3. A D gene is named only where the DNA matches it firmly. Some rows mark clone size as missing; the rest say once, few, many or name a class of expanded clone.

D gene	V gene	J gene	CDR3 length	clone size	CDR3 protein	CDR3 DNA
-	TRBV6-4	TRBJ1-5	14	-	CASSHDGSNQPQHF	TGTGCCAGCAGTCACGATGGGAGCAATCAGCCCCAGCATTTT
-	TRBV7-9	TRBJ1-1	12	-	CASSFKSTEAFF	TGTGCCAGCAGCTTTAAGTCCACTGAAGCTTTCTTT
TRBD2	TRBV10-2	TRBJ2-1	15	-	CASTSGTSLYNEQFF	TGCGCCAGCACCTCCGGGACTAGCCTATACAATGAGCAGTTCTTC
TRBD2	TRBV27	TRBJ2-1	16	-	CASSRILADGNNEQFF	TGTGCCAGCAGCCGGATACTAGCGGACGGGAATAATGAGCAGTTCTTC
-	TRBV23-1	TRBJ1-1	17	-	CATKGRFDDESVTEAFF	TGCGCCACCAAAGGGAGATTCGACGACGAATCGGTCACTGAAGCTTTCTTT
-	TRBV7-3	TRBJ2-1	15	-	CASSNSGGANNEQFF	TGTGCCAGCAGCAATTCAGGGGGGGCAAACAATGAGCAGTTCTTC
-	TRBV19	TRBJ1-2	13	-	CASTPRTLGGYTF	TGTGCCAGTACCCCGCGCACCCTTGGCGGCTACACCTTC
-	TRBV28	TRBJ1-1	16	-	CASSLLGTGRGTEAFF	TGTGCCAGCAGTTTATTGGGAACAGGGAGAGGCACTGAAGCTTTCTTT
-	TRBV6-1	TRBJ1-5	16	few	CASSAGALVRNQPQHF	TGTGCCAGCAGTGCGGGGGCGCTCGTTCGTAATCAGCCCCAGCATTTT
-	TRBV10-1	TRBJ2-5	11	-	CASSQGETQYF	TGCGCCAGCAGCCAGGGGGAGACCCAGTACTTC
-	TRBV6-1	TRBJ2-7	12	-	CASSTTGLEQYF	TGTGCCAGCAGCACAACAGGTCTGGAGCAGTACTTC